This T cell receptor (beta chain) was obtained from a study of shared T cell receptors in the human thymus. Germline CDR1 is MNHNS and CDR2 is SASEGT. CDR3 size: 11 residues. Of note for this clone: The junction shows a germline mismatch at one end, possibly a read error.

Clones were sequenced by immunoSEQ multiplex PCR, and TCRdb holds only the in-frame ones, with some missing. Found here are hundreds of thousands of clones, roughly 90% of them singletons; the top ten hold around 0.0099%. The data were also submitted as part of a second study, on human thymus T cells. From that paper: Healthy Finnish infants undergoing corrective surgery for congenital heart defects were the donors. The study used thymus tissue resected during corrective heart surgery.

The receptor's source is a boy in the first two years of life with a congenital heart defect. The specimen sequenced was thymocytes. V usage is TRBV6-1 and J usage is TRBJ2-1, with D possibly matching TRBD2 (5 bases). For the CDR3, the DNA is TGTGCCACGGGGAGACGGAATGGGCAGTTCTTC. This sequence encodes CATGRRNGQFF.